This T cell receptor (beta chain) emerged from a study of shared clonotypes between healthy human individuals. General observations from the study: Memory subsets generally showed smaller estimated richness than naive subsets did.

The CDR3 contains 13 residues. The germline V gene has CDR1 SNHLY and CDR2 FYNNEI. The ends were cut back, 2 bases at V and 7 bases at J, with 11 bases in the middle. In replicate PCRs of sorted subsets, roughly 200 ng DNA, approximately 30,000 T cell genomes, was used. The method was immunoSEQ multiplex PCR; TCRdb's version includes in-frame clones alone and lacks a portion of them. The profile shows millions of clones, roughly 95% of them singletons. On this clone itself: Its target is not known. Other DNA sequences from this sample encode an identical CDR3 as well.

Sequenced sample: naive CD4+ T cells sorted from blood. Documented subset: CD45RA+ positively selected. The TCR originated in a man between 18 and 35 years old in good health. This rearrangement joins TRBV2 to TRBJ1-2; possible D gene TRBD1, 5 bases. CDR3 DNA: TGTGCCAGCAGTGAAATTACGGGGGGTGGCTACACCTTC. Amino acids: CASSEITGGGYTF.